Below, 6 T cell receptor beta chains from the same sample are listed, as sequenced in a study of blood T cell repertoires in COVID-19. Profiling relied on immunoSEQ multiplex PCR, and the TCRdb table lists in-frame clones only, not all of them. The sample yields under 130,000 clones, around nine tenths seen once. Sequencing was carried out using peripheral blood. The origin of the receptors is a human donor in a cohort sampled during active COVID-19.

This chain connects TRBV6-6 to TRBJ1-4; possibly TRBD1 for D (6 bases). The CDR3 is 12 residues long. Trimming took off 8 bases at V and 7 bases at J, with 11 bases between the two ends. Germline V gene data show CDR1 as MNHNY and CDR2 as SVGAGI (reference sequence). As DNA, the CDR3 is TGTGCCAGCGCGTGGGGGCCTGAAAAACTGTTTTTT. Translated: CASAWGPEKLFF.

This clone has only one observation. The rearrangement links TRBV18 to TRBJ1-1, with unresolved D. Germline loops: CDR1 KGHSH, CDR2 LQKENI. V was cut by 11 bases and J by 10 bases, with 14 bases left in between. The CDR3 contains 10 residues. DNA for the CDR3: TGTGCCGGGTCCCAGGTGGTAGCTTTCTTT. Translating gives CAGSQVVAFF.

This chain joins TRBV29-1 and TRBJ1-2, with a tentative D call TRBD1 (5 bases). The CDR3 is 14 amino acids. V lost 3 bases, J lost 8 bases, and 19 bases lay in between. Germline V gene data show CDR1 as SQVTM and CDR2 as ANQGSEA. CDR3 sequence: CSVDLGRRGRGYTF. CDR3 in DNA: TGCAGCGTTGATCTGGGAAGACGGGGGAGAGGCTACACCTTC.

V and J are TRBV9 and TRBJ2-2; D call uncertain. The CDR3 totals 12 residues. CDR1 is SGDLS and CDR2 is YYNGEE in the germline V gene. V shed 2 bases and J shed 5 bases, with 4 bases lying between them. CDR3 in amino acids: CASSVSTGELFF. The CDR3 bases are TGTGCCAGCAGCGTTTCTACCGGGGAGCTGTTTTTT.

This rearrangement joins TRBV4-2 to TRBJ2-3; D may be TRBD2 (6 bases). V was trimmed by 1 base and J by 1 base, leaving 9 bases between them. Germline CDR1 is LGHNA and CDR2 is YNFKEQ. CDR3 size: 15 residues. This chain's CDR3 is CASSQVASGTDTQYF. Here the CDR3 DNA reads TGTGCCAGCAGCCAAGTAGCTAGCGGCACAGATACGCAGTATTTT.

The genes are TRBV5-1 and TRBJ2-7, with D unresolved. The CDR3 runs 13 residues. Trimming pared 0 bases from V and 1 base from J, leaving 5 bases between. The germline V gene encodes CDR1 SGHRS and CDR2 YFSETQ. The CDR3 DNA follows: TGCGCCAGCAGCTTGGTACAGTCCTACGAGCAGTACTTC. Protein sequence: CASSLVQSYEQYF. The variable domain in full, completed from reference TRBV5-1 and TRBJ2-7, reads KAGVTQTPRYLIKTRGQQVTLSCSPISGHRSVSWYQQTPGQGLQFLFEYFSETQRNKGNFPGRFSGRQFSNSRSEMNVSTLELGDSALYLCASSLVQSYEQYFGPGTRLTVT.